The clone carrying this T cell receptor beta chain appeared a few times. Its target is unknown. Then a second PCR, running roughly 7 to 11 cycles, was carried out with a sample-barcoded 5' primer and a J-beta primer mix. A single record per CDR3 protein comes from TCRdb applying MiXCR to the 5' RACE reads. The data hold 700,000 to 850,000 distinct CDR3 sequences, with roughly 40% observed a single time. Trimming shortened V by 6 bases and J by 0 bases, and 8 bases separated the two germline ends. The CDR3 has 13 residues. In germline, CDR1 is MNHEY, CDR2 SVGAGI. The data belong to a study of blood T cells in healthy people across ages. Study observations and caveats: A greater number of naive CD4+ cells and higher diversity distinguished long-lived donors from aged donors.

The chain carries TRBV6-5 and TRBJ1-1; D unclear. The sequencing input was blood. The sequence came from a man in his late teens or twenties in good health. CDR3 DNA: TGTGCCAGCAGGAGACCTTTGAACACTGAAGCTTTCTTT. Translated, it gives CASRRPLNTEAFF.